The rows below give T cell receptor beta chains drawn from one sample of a study of blood T cell repertoires in COVID-19. Using immunoSEQ multiplex PCR, the repertoire was profiled, and TCRdb retains in-frame clones only, with some absent. The sample lists roughly 140,000 clones, around 81% occurring once. The sample comprised peripheral blood. The receptors were gathered from a human donor in a cohort sampled during active COVID-19. CDR3s include the opening cysteine and the closing phenylalanine or tryptophan. The D gene is left open where the match is weak. A clone size is listed for some rows: how often the clone was seen (once, few, many), or a class if it is expanded.

V gene	clone size	D gene	J gene	CDR3 DNA	CDR3 protein
TRBV5-8	.	TRBD1	TRBJ2-2	TGTGCCAGCAGCGGAAAGGACAGGGTCGCCGGGGAGCTGTTTTTT	CASSGKDRVAGELFF
TRBV9	few	.	TRBJ2-7	TGTGCCAGCAGCAAGGAGGGCGGTGGAGGGACCTACGAGCAGTACTTC	CASSKEGGGGTYEQYF
TRBV7-9	.	TRBD2	TRBJ2-7	TGTGCCAGCAGCTTTATAGCGGGACTCCACGAGCAGTACTTC	CASSFIAGLHEQYF
TRBV28	few	.	TRBJ2-7	TGTGCCAGCAGTTTACGGGGTTTCAACGAGCAGTACTTC	CASSLRGFNEQYF
TRBV6-2/TRBV6-3	.	.	TRBJ2-3	TGTGCCAGCAGTTACTCCCCCACGCGACTATCCTACGGCACAGATACGCAGTATTTT	CASSYSPTRLSYGTDTQYF
TRBV4-3	.	.	TRBJ2-7	TGCGCCAGCAGCCGCGCAGGGAAGGCTTACGAGCAGTACTTC	CASSRAGKAYEQYF
TRBV28	.	TRBD2	TRBJ2-4	TGTGCCAGCAGTTTTCACCCTCGTAGCGGGACCCTAGCCAAAAACATTCAGTACTTC	CASSFHPRSGTLAKNIQYF
TRBV29-1	.	TRBD1	TRBJ2-7	TGCAGCGTCAGTCTGACAGGGTATACCTACGAGCAGTACTTC	CSVSLTGYTYEQYF
TRBV28	.	TRBD1	TRBJ1-6	TGTGCCAGCAGTTCTGGAGGGGGCGGAGAATCACCCCTCCACTTT	CASSSGGGGESPLHF
TRBV5-4	.	TRBD2	TRBJ2-7	TGTGCCAGCAGCTTAGGGCGGGAGGGCCCATACGAGCAGTACTTC	CASSLGREGPYEQYF
TRBV4-1	.	TRBD2	TRBJ2-3	TGCGCCAGCAGCCAAGAACTAGCGGGAGTCCCCGCAGATACGCAGTATTTT	CASSQELAGVPADTQYF
TRBV9	.	.	TRBJ2-2	TGTGCCAGCAGCCCCCGGGACAAAGCGAACACCGGGGAGCTGTTTTTT	CASSPRDKANTGELFF
TRBV18	.	.	TRBJ2-7	TGTGCCAGCTCACCACCGTCCCTCTACGAGCAGTACTTC	CASSPPSLYEQYF
TRBV7-8	.	TRBD2	TRBJ2-7	TGTGCCAGCAGCCTGGAGGGGTATGTGTCTAGCGGGGGCTACGAGCAGTACTTC	CASSLEGYVSSGGYEQYF
TRBV6-2/TRBV6-3	.	TRBD2	TRBJ2-5	TGTGCCAGCAGTTACTTGACTAGCGGAGACCAAGAGACCCAGTACTTC	CASSYLTSGDQETQYF
TRBV11-2	.	TRBD1	TRBJ2-7	TGTGCCAGCAGCTTAGCGGCAGGGGGCTCCTACGAGCAGTACTTC	CASSLAAGGSYEQYF
TRBV24-1	.	TRBD1	TRBJ1-1	TGTGCCACCCAACAGACAGGGTCGGCTGAAGCTTTCTTT	CATQQTGSAEAFF
TRBV18	.	TRBD2	TRBJ2-1	TGTGCCAGCTCACCTGTGGGCGGGGGGGGCGTCTACAATGAGCAGTTCTTC	CASSPVGGGGVYNEQFF
TRBV11-1	.	.	TRBJ1-6	TGTGCCAGCAGCTTCCAGGGCGCGGGGGCACCCCTCCACTTT	CASSFQGAGAPLHF
TRBV27	many	.	TRBJ2-2	TGTGCCAGCAGCCGAGAGAACACCGGGGAGCTGTTTTTT	CASSRENTGELFF
TRBV3-1/TRBV3-2	.	TRBD1	TRBJ2-5	TGTGCCAGCAGCCTTAACAGGGGTGGGACCCAGTACTTC	CASSLNRGGTQYF
TRBV4-1	.	TRBD2	TRBJ2-7	TGCGCCAGCAGCCAAGACCAGACTAGCGGTTCCTACGAGCAGTACTTC	CASSQDQTSGSYEQYF
TRBV18	few	.	TRBJ2-5	TGTGCCAGCGGAGCTAGCCCCCAAGAGACCCAGTACTTC	CASGASPQETQYF
TRBV9	.	.	TRBJ2-3	TGTGCCAGCAGCGCCCTACTAGGCACAGATACGCAGTATTTT	CASSALLGTDTQYF